The 28 T cell receptor beta chains given below trace back to one sample, sequenced in a study of T cell repertoires in cytomegalovirus infection. A single record per CDR3 protein comes from TCRdb applying MiXCR to the reads. Of roughly 100,000 distinct CDR3 sequences in the sample, 15% to 20% were seen once. The sample comprised PBMCs. The receptors originated from a human donor in good health (CMV status not recorded). Some clones in this sample may be carry-over from other donors' samples.

The sample holds one count of this clonotype. The CDR3 does not close with the conserved phenylalanine or tryptophan, likely indicating a read error. The chain employs TRBV20-1 and TRBJ1-1, with D possibly matching TRBD1 (5 bases). Per germline, CDR1 DFQATT and CDR2 SNEGSKA (reference sequence). The CDR3 runs 15 residues. V lost 5 bases, J lost 3 bases, and 19 bases lay in between. The DNA of the CDR3 is TGCAGTGCTGAAACACTCTCAAAGGGGTACACTGAAGCTTTCCTT. It is translated as CSAETLSKGYTEAFL.

This clonotype was seen many times. This chain links TRBV7-6 with TRBJ2-1, with 10 bases lining up with TRBD2. The germline V gene has CDR1 SGHVS and CDR2 FNYEAQ. CDR3 size: 15 residues. V lost 5 bases to trimming and J lost 4 bases; unmatched junction nucleotides: 5. The CDR3 region is CASSNSGGPYNEQFF. CDR3 nucleotides: TGTGCCAGCAGCAATAGCGGGGGGCCGTACAATGAGCAGTTCTTC.

V is TRBV29-1 and J is TRBJ2-3; D uncertain. Germline CDR1 and CDR2: SQVTM and ANQGSEA. The CDR3 runs to 13 residues. The V end was cut by 6 bases, the J end by 2 bases, with 12 bases between. The CDR3 reads CSVPRSPTDTQYF. Written as DNA, the CDR3 is TGCAGCGTCCCGAGAAGCCCCACAGATACGCAGTATTTT.

This clonotype was counted at least ten times. The chain has TRBV2 and TRBJ1-2; D is uncertain. Germline CDR1 and CDR2: SNHLY and FYNNEI. V was pared by 4 bases and J by 4 bases, with 4 bases between. The CDR3 runs to 11 residues. The chain's CDR3 is CASSVFYGYTF. The CDR3 DNA is TGTGCCAGCAGTGTCTTCTATGGCTACACCTTC.

J is TRBJ2-7 and V is TRBV5-5; no firm D call. V was pared by 0 bases and J by 1 base, with 8 bases between. Germline CDR1 and CDR2: SGHKS and YYEKEE (reference sequence). CDR3 length equals 14 residues. CDR3 in DNA: TGTGCCAGCAGCTTGGAGATGGCATCCTACGAGCAGTACTTC. Its translation is CASSLEMASYEQYF.

This clonotype was seen repeatedly, ten times or more. The chain links TRBV7-8 to TRBJ1-1; TRBD1 aligns across 9 bases. Trimming took 3 bases from V and 4 from J; bases not matched to a gene: 6. This CDR3 contains 15 residues. Germline V CDR1 and CDR2: SGHVS, FQNEAQ. The CDR3 nucleotides read TGTGCCAGCAGCTTCGGGACAGGGACGAGCACTGAAGCTTTCTTT. It encodes CASSFGTGTSTEAFF.

A remark on this clonotype: Mismatch with germline at one junction end may stem from a read error. The chain has TRBV6-5 and TRBJ2-7; unclear D gene. Germline CDR1 and CDR2: MNHEY and SVGAGI. The CDR3 has 11 amino acids. CDR3 coding DNA: TGTGCCGGCAGACGAGACGGCGAGCAGTACTTC. It specifies CAGRRDGEQYF.

This clonotype was detected ten times or more. The V call is TRBV7-8, the J call TRBJ2-1, with 12 bases matching TRBD2. Losses at the gene ends were 4 bases for V and 9 bases for J; bases not matched to a gene: 7. Germline V CDR1 and CDR2: SGHVS, FQNEAQ. CDR3 length equals 15 residues. The CDR3, as DNA: TGTGCCAGCAGCTCGCTAGCGGGGGGGCCAGTTGAGCAGTTCTTC. It codes for CASSSLAGGPVEQFF.

The count of this clonotype is one. This sequence joins TRBV5-4 and TRBJ1-2, with 11 bases fitting TRBD1. V lost 4 bases and J lost 6; bases outside the gene matches: 5. From germline, CDR1 is SGHNT and CDR2 YYREEE (reference sequence). The CDR3 loop spans 14 amino acids. This CDR3 is CASSKADRGHGYTF. The DNA of the CDR3 is TGTGCCAGCAGCAAAGCGGACAGGGGGCATGGCTACACCTTC.

This clonotype occurred many times. CDR3 nucleotides: TGTGCCAGCAGTTTGGACAGTCTCTATGGCTACACCTTC. It yields the protein CASSLDSLYGYTF. The V call is TRBV12-3 or TRBV12-4, the J call TRBJ1-2; D may be TRBD1 (6 bases). Trimming pared 3 bases from V and 4 bases from J, leaving 9 bases between. This CDR3 spans 13 amino acids.

The chain joins TRBV2 to TRBJ2-7, with a weak D call TRBD1 (5 bases). The CDR3 extends over 14 amino acids. The V end lost 2 bases, the J end lost 4 bases, and 12 bases lay between the germline ends. CDR1 and CDR2 (germline): SNHLY, FYNNEI. CDR3 DNA: TGTGCCAGCAGTGAACAGGGCTCGTGGTACGAGCAGTACTTC. It yields the protein CASSEQGSWYEQYF.

This clonotype was recorded a few times. The rearrangement uses TRBV6-5 and TRBJ2-7, with a possible D match to TRBD2 (5 bases). The CDR3 loop spans 16 amino acids. Germline V CDR1 and CDR2: MNHEY, SVGAGI. Trimming removed 2 bases from V and 3 bases from J, with 17 bases in between. CDR3 coding DNA: TGTGCCAGCAGTTACGGGTCTCTGGTGGGAGACTACGAGCAGTACTTC. Its translation: CASSYGSLVGDYEQYF.

Comment on this clonotype: A much larger clone is a single base away; this may be a read error. The rearrangement links TRBV27 to TRBJ2-2, with 7 bases that match TRBD2. Germline CDR1 and CDR2: MNHEY and SMNVEV (reference sequence). CDR3 size: 16 residues. V lost 6 bases and J lost 3; bases outside the gene matches: 10. The CDR3 loop reads CASSPTGTMDTGELFF. The CDR3 DNA reads as TGTGCCAGCAGCCCCACCGGGACTATGGACACCGGGGAGCTGTTTTTT.

This clonotype was found many times. This rearrangement joins TRBV10-3 to TRBJ1-2; maybe TRBD1 (5 bases). The CDR3 has 15 amino acids. CDR1 and CDR2 (germline): ENHRY, SYGVKD. The V end was cut by 3 bases, the J end by 0 bases, with 11 bases between. This CDR3 reads CAISETGPANYGYTF. The CDR3, as DNA: TGTGCCATCAGTGAAACAGGACCTGCTAACTATGGCTACACCTTC.

This clonotype appeared a few times. The chain couples TRBV2 to TRBJ1-1, with D hard to call. This CDR3 region has 16 residues. Germline V CDR1 and CDR2: SNHLY, FYNNEI. The V end was cut by 6 bases, the J end by 0 bases, with 17 bases between. CDR3 nucleotide sequence: TGTGCCAGCAGGAGGGAGTTTACTGGTTTGAACACTGAAGCTTTCTTT. It codes for CASRREFTGLNTEAFF. The whole variable domain, remainder taken from reference TRBV2 and TRBJ1-1, is EPEVTQTPSHQVTQMGQEVILRCVPISNHLYFYWYRQILGQKVEFLVSFYNNEISEKSEIFDDQFSVERPDGSNFTLKIRSTKLEDSAMYFCASRREFTGLNTEAFFGQGTRLTVV.

The chain carries TRBV5-5 and TRBJ2-1; 7 bases map to TRBD2. The CDR3 is 17 residues long. The V segment lost 0 bases and the J segment 2 bases; nucleotides outside the gene matches: 8. Germline V gene lookup returns CDR1 SGHKS and CDR2 YYEKEE (reference sequence). This chain's CDR3 is CASSLVLPGGTYNEQFF. The CDR3 coding sequence is TGTGCCAGCAGCTTGGTCCTACCCGGGGGGACCTACAATGAGCAGTTCTTC.

The chain combines TRBV20-1 with TRBJ1-1, with 8 bases lining up with TRBD1. From germline, CDR1 is DFQATT and CDR2 SNEGSKA (reference sequence). Trimming at V came to 3 bases and at J to 10 bases, leaving 7 bases not matched to a gene. This CDR3 has 12 residues. The CDR3 DNA is TGCAGTGCTAGCTCAGGACAGGGCCCAGCTTTCTTT. This encodes CSASSGQGPAFF.

In this sample, this clonotype turned up a few times. The chain recombines TRBV6-5 with TRBJ2-5; D might be TRBD1 or TRBD2, each matching 5 bases. There are 14 residues in the CDR3. The germline CDR1 and CDR2 sequences are MNHEY and SVGAGI. V shed 5 bases and J shed 4 bases, with 14 bases lying between them. The CDR3 nucleotides read TGTGCCAGCAGTACGGTGGGGACGGGAGAGACCCAGTACTTC. Its translation: CASSTVGTGETQYF.

There are many counts of this clonotype. The genes are TRBV5-5 and TRBJ1-6; D is possibly TRBD1 (5 bases). The CDR3 sequence is 17 residues long. The germline gives CDR1 SGHKS, CDR2 YYEKEE (reference sequence). The V and J ends lost 3 bases and 7 bases respectively, with 20 bases between them. CDR3 sequence (DNA): TGTGCCAGCAGCTATACCCCCCAGGGTAGTAGGAATTCACCCCTCCACTTT. It translates to CASSYTPQGSRNSPLHF.

This rearrangement joins TRBV2 to TRBJ2-1; weak D call: TRBD1 (6 bases). The germline CDR1 and CDR2 sequences are SNHLY and FYNNEI. This CDR3 spans 11 amino acids. Trimming cost V 7 bases and J 10 bases, with 11 bases left between them. As DNA, the CDR3 is TGTGCCAGCAACGACAGGTACGAGCAGTTCTTC. Amino acids: CASNDRYEQFF.

The chain uses TRBV7-9 and TRBJ2-7, with 7 bases matching TRBD1. With V trimmed by 5 bases and J by 3 bases, 7 bases remained unmatched. Per the germline V gene, CDR1 is SEHNR and CDR2 is FQNEAQ (reference sequence). The length of the CDR3 is 14 residues. The CDR3 loop reads CASSEGTVIYEQYF. The CDR3 bases are TGTGCCAGCAGCGAGGGGACAGTGATCTACGAGCAGTACTTC.

This clonotype was found a few times. The chain has TRBV9 and TRBJ1-6; D uncertain. Trimming cost V 0 bases and J 7 bases, with 8 bases left between them. The CDR3 length is 14 residues. CDR1 and CDR2 (germline): SGDLS, YYNGEE. CDR3 amino acids: CASSVADGNSPLHF. In DNA form, the CDR3 reads TGTGCCAGCAGCGTAGCTGACGGCAATTCACCCCTCCACTTT.

This clonotype appeared many times. This chain joins TRBV6-4 and TRBJ1-2; no firm D call. Germline lookup yields CDR1 MRHNA and CDR2 SNTAGT. The V and J ends lost 7 bases and 5 bases respectively, with 20 bases between them. The CDR3 is made up of 15 amino acids. CDR3 nucleotides: TGTGCCAGCACCGCGCAGGACCCCGAGAAGTATGGCTACACCTTC. This encodes CASTAQDPEKYGYTF.

This clonotype came up many times. This chain connects TRBV2 to TRBJ2-7, with a weak D call TRBD2 (5 bases). The CDR3 length is 14 residues. The germline CDR1 and CDR2 sequences are SNHLY and FYNNEI. V lost 3 bases and J 6 bases, leaving 15 bases between the germline ends. The CDR3, as DNA: TGTGCCAGCAGTGAGAGGACTCAAGGACTCGAGCAGTACTTC. Translated: CASSERTQGLEQYF.

This clonotype was observed a handful of times. The chain recombines TRBV28 with TRBJ2-7, with 8 bases lining up with TRBD1. Trimming took 5 bases from V and 2 from J; bases not matched to a gene: 8. CDR3 length: 15 residues. Germline CDR1 reads MDHEN; CDR2 reads SYDVKM. This chain's CDR3 is CASSLQGARAYEQYF. The CDR3 nucleotides are TGTGCCAGCAGTCTCCAGGGGGCGCGGGCCTACGAGCAGTACTTC.

This clonotype occurred many times. The DNA of the CDR3 is TGCGCCAGCAGCCAACGCACCGGGGAGCTGTTTTTT. Encoded protein: CASSQRTGELFF. The V call is TRBV4-1, the J call TRBJ2-2; D is unresolved. The germline V gene has CDR1 MGHRA and CDR2 YSYEKL. The CDR3 is made up of 12 amino acids. V lost 2 bases and J 4 bases, leaving 2 bases between the germline ends.

This clonotype was seen many times. V gene TRBV7-9 combines with J gene TRBJ2-3; 9 bases are shared with TRBD2. J gave up 6 bases and V 5 bases, and 12 bases lay outside the gene matches. CDR1 is SEHNR and CDR2 is FQNEAQ in the germline V gene (reference sequence). This CDR3 is built from 16 residues. The CDR3 coding sequence is TGTGCCAGCAGCCTCGCCGGGACTAGCAGGTCTGATACGCAGTATTTT. This sequence encodes CASSLAGTSRSDTQYF.

V is TRBV6-6 and J is TRBJ1-5; D remains ambiguous. The CDR3 is 15 amino acids. Germline V CDR1 and CDR2: MNHNY, SVGAGI (reference sequence). V was pared by 8 bases and J by 0 bases, with 14 bases between. For the CDR3, the DNA is TGTGCCAGCTGCGGTGGAGACGATAGCAATCAGCCCCAGCATTTT. This codes for CASCGGDDSNQPQHF.